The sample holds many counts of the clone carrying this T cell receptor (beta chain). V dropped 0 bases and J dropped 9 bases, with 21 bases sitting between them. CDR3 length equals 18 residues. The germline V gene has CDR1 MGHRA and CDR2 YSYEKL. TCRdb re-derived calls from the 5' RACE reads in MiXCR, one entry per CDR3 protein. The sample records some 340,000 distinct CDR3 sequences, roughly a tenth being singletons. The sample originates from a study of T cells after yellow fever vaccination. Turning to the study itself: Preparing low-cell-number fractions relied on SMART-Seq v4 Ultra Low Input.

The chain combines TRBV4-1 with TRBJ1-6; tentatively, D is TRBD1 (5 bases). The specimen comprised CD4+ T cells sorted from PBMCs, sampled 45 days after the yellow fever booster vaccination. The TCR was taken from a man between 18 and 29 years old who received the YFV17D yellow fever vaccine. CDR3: CASSQDPPGRDGGSPLHF. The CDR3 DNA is TGCGCCAGCAGCCAAGATCCCCCTGGTCGGGACGGAGGTTCACCCCTCCACTTT.